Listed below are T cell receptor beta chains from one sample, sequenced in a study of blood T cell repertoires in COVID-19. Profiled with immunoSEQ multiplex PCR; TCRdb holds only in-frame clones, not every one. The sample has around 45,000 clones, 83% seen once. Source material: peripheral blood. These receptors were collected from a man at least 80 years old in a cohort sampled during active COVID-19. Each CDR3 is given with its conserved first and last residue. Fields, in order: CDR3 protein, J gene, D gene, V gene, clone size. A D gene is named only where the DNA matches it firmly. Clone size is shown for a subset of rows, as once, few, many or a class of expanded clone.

CDR3: CASSSFPVYGYTF
J: TRBJ1-2
D: .
V: TRBV19
size: .

CDR3: CASSLVQGESNGYTF
J: TRBJ1-2
D: .
V: TRBV5-1
size: .

CDR3: CASSQVQGPPYEQYF
J: TRBJ2-7
D: TRBD1
V: TRBV4-2
size: .

CDR3: CAISYLGQGSVDTQYF
J: TRBJ2-3
D: TRBD1
V: TRBV10-3
size: .

CDR3: CASSPPGNRGNTIYF
J: TRBJ1-3
D: .
V: TRBV5-1
size: few

CDR3: CASNPPTGSSYEQYF
J: TRBJ2-7
D: TRBD1
V: TRBV6-5
size: once

CDR3: CASSFSPSGSGANVLTF
J: TRBJ2-6
D: .
V: TRBV5-1
size: few

CDR3: CASRRGTGPNTEAFF
J: TRBJ1-1
D: TRBD1
V: TRBV5-6
size: .

CDR3: CASASDRRNSPLHF
J: TRBJ1-6
D: .
V: TRBV7-9
size: .

CDR3: CSVEGSSGFEPDEQYF
J: TRBJ2-7
D: .
V: TRBV29-1
size: once

CDR3: CASAAGGWNTEAFF
J: TRBJ1-1
D: .
V: TRBV5-1
size: .

CDR3: CASSSGGRQYF
J: TRBJ2-5
D: TRBD2
V: TRBV2
size: .

CDR3: CASSKGQGRYEQYF
J: TRBJ2-7
D: TRBD1
V: TRBV28
size: .

CDR3: CASSEQGQGYTF
J: TRBJ1-2
D: .
V: TRBV10-2
size: .

CDR3: CASSLASRRADTQYF
J: TRBJ2-3
D: .
V: TRBV7-9
size: .

CDR3: CASSLARGGLSEKLFF
J: TRBJ1-4
D: .
V: TRBV5-5
size: .

CDR3: CASSDLTSNEQYF
J: TRBJ2-7
D: .
V: TRBV6-4
size: .

CDR3: CAKNQRAGSTGELFF
J: TRBJ2-2
D: .
V: TRBV5-1
size: .

CDR3: CAIRGGRTGKDYGYTF
J: TRBJ1-2
D: TRBD1
V: TRBV10-3
size: .

CDR3: CASSAGGLTDTQYF
J: TRBJ2-3
D: TRBD1
V: TRBV11-3
size: .

CDR3: CASSYTDRGWGTEAFF
J: TRBJ1-1
D: TRBD1
V: TRBV6-6
size: .

CDR3: CALHGRETQYF
J: TRBJ2-5
D: .
V: TRBV10-2
size: .

CDR3: CASSLGPGLASYEQYF
J: TRBJ2-7
D: TRBD2
V: TRBV7-2
size: .

CDR3: CASSLPGTSYEQYF
J: TRBJ2-7
D: .
V: TRBV7-2
size: .

CDR3: CASSLQGLITEAFF
J: TRBJ1-1
D: TRBD1
V: TRBV6-5
size: .

CDR3: CASSPIQQTGKVKNIQYF
J: TRBJ2-4
D: TRBD1
V: TRBV6-2/TRBV6-3
size: few

CDR3: CASSVDRNYGYTF
J: TRBJ1-2
D: .
V: TRBV9
size: .

CDR3: CASKDRGFSYNEQFF
J: TRBJ2-1
D: TRBD1
V: TRBV2
size: .

CDR3: CASREVAGGDTQYF
J: TRBJ2-3
D: TRBD2
V: TRBV2
size: .

CDR3: CSTIDRGGNQPQHF
J: TRBJ1-5
D: TRBD1
V: TRBV29-1
size: .

CDR3: CASSLVLGGGAQETQYF
J: TRBJ2-5
D: TRBD2
V: TRBV5-4
size: .

CDR3: CASSQSSGNEKLFF
J: TRBJ1-4
D: .
V: TRBV7-2
size: few

CDR3: CASSHGEDSNQPQHF
J: TRBJ1-5
D: .
V: TRBV6-5
size: once

CDR3: CASSERGYSGNTIYF
J: TRBJ1-3
D: .
V: TRBV6-1
size: .

CDR3: CASSLEGGGITGELFF
J: TRBJ2-2
D: TRBD2
V: TRBV5-1
size: .

CDR3: CASRGLASTDTQYF
J: TRBJ2-3
D: TRBD2
V: TRBV11-1
size: .

CDR3: CASSPMGAASHSNTGELFF
J: TRBJ2-2
D: .
V: TRBV18
size: .